These 21 T cell receptor beta chains were all obtained from the same sample, sequenced in a study of siplizumab effects on memory and regulatory T cells. Assay: immunoSEQ multiplex PCR; the TCRdb copy retains only in-frame clones and omits some. The table has some 100,000 clones, around 94% seen once. The sequencing input was Tregs sorted from blood. These receptors came from a human donor in good health.

V gene TRBV19 combines with J gene TRBJ2-2; 7 bases agree with TRBD2. The V gene's germline CDR1 is LNHDA and CDR2 SQIVND (reference sequence). This CDR3 has 14 amino acids. V dropped 9 bases and J dropped 5; count of bases not matched to a gene: 9. CDR3 in DNA: TGTGCCAGCTCTAGGACCGGGAGGACCGGGGAGCTGTTTTTT. Translating gives CASSRTGRTGELFF.

The rearrangement links TRBV27 to TRBJ1-5; 7 nucleotides line up with TRBD1. This CDR3 is built from 16 residues. Germline V gene lookup returns CDR1 MNHEY and CDR2 SMNVEV (reference sequence). V lost 5 bases and J lost 3; bases outside the gene matches: 10. CDR3 sequence (DNA): TGTGCCAGCAGTCCCCAACGGGACAGCCTCAATCAGCCCCAGCATTTT. This codes for CASSPQRDSLNQPQHF.

The V and J genes are TRBV5-3 and TRBJ2-1; the D gene is possibly TRBD2 (6 bases). TRBV5-3 is an open reading frame, and its role is uncertain. V lost 0 bases and J lost 0, with 13 bases in between. The CDR3 extends over 17 amino acids. The CDR3 coding sequence is TGTGCCAGAAGCTTGGGTCTTCTAGCGCGCTCCTACAATGAGCAGTTCTTC. Translating gives CARSLGLLARSYNEQFF.

The CDR3 DNA follows: TGTGCCAGCAGCTTATTGGGGACTAGCGGTGGGACCGTCTACTCCTACAATGAGCAGTTCTTC. Translating gives CASSLLGTSGGTVYSYNEQFF. The chain has TRBV7-3 and TRBJ2-1; 11 positions match TRBD2. The CDR3 totals 21 residues. Per the germline V gene, CDR1 is SGHTA and CDR2 is FQGTGA. Trimming at V came to 2 bases and at J to 0 bases, leaving 15 bases not matched to a gene.

V usage is TRBV19 and J usage is TRBJ2-7, with D tentatively TRBD2 (6 bases). The V and J ends lost 6 bases and 6 bases respectively, with 18 bases between them. Germline loops: CDR1 LNHDA, CDR2 SQIVND (reference sequence). This CDR3 comprises 14 residues. The CDR3 bases are TGTGCCAGTAGGGGTTCTAGAGCGGGTGGCGAGCAGTACTTC. It specifies CASRGSRAGGEQYF.

The chain uses TRBV25-1 and TRBJ1-6; a weak D match, TRBD1 (6 bases). The germline gives CDR1 MGHDK, CDR2 SYGVNS. V was cut by 4 bases and J by 6 bases, with 13 bases left in between. The CDR3 consists of 15 residues. CDR3 loop: CASSARTVFNSPLHF. In DNA form, the CDR3 reads TGTGCCAGCAGTGCTAGGACAGTATTTAATTCACCCCTCCACTTT.

This chain links TRBV19 with TRBJ2-1; 12 bases are shared with TRBD2. The CDR3 contains 15 residues. Germline V gives CDR1 LNHDA, CDR2 SQIVND (reference sequence). V lost 6 bases to trimming and J lost 5 bases; unmatched junction nucleotides: 5. The CDR3 reads CASSGLAGYHNEQFF. The CDR3 DNA sequence: TGTGCCAGTAGCGGACTAGCGGGATACCACAATGAGCAGTTCTTC.

The chain combines TRBV4-2 with TRBJ2-2; 15 nucleotides line up with TRBD2. This CDR3 is built from 18 residues. The V segment lost 3 bases and the J segment 4 bases; nucleotides outside the gene matches: 6. Germline CDR1 LGHNA, CDR2 YNFKEQ. The CDR3 protein is CASSHGLAGGPGTGELFF. CDR3 sequence (DNA): TGTGCCAGCAGCCACGGACTAGCGGGAGGGCCGGGCACCGGGGAGCTGTTTTTT.

This chain links TRBV29-1 with TRBJ1-1; tentatively, D is TRBD1 (6 bases). Germline CDR1 reads SQVTM; CDR2 reads ANQGSEA. The CDR3 is 11 residues long. This CDR3 is CSYRVNTEAFF. CDR3 sequence (DNA): TGCAGTTACAGGGTGAACACTGAAGCTTTCTTT.

The J gene is TRBJ2-2, the V gene TRBV19; 10 nucleotides align to TRBD2. V lost 5 bases and J lost 6; bases outside the gene matches: 6. CDR3 length: 15 amino acids. Germline lookup yields CDR1 LNHDA and CDR2 SQIVND (reference sequence). CDR3 DNA: TGTGCCAGTAGTGTAAGCGGGAGGGCTTCCGGGGAGCTGTTTTTT. This gives the protein CASSVSGRASGELFF.

The chain joins TRBV5-1 to TRBJ2-5; no firm D call. The CDR3 has 13 residues. Germline loops: CDR1 SGHRS, CDR2 YFSETQ. Trimming pared 4 bases from V and 7 bases from J, leaving 14 bases between. The CDR3 region has the DNA TGCGCCAGCAGCCCCGGGTCTCTAGGGACCCAGTACTTC. Its translation is CASSPGSLGTQYF.

The chain employs TRBV27 and TRBJ2-6, with unresolved D. Trimming left V 3 bases short and J 0 bases short, with 12 bases between. Germline values: CDR1 MNHEY, CDR2 SMNVEV (reference sequence). The CDR3 runs to 17 residues. This CDR3 reads CASSLKPYYSGANVLTF. CDR3 coding DNA: TGTGCCAGCAGTTTGAAACCTTACTACTCTGGGGCCAACGTCCTGACTTTC.

The chain joins TRBV6-1 to TRBJ2-5; D is perhaps TRBD1 (6 bases). Germline assignment: CDR1 MNHNS and CDR2 SASEGT. V was cut by 4 bases and J by 5 bases, with 11 bases left in between. This CDR3 spans 13 amino acids. Here the CDR3 DNA reads TGTGCCAGCAGTGTAACAGGGCCGGAGACCCAGTACTTC. Translated, it gives CASSVTGPETQYF.

This chain joins TRBV11-2 and TRBJ2-7; weak D call: TRBD1 (5 bases). Looked up from germline, CDR1 is SGHAT and CDR2 is FQNNGV. Trimming left V 5 bases short and J 3 bases short, with 17 bases between. The CDR3 sequence is 15 residues long. The CDR3 DNA reads TGTGCCAGCAGCCCGACAGCAAAGCTGAACTACGAGCAGTACTTC. It codes for CASSPTAKLNYEQYF.

The chain recombines TRBV15 with TRBJ1-2; 9 nucleotides agree with TRBD1. V was clipped by 0 bases and J by 8 bases; unmatched bases: 19. CDR1 LNHNV and CDR2 YYDKDF come from the germline V gene (reference sequence). This CDR3 comprises 19 residues. CDR3 sequence reads: CATSRDWGLAGQGIGGYTF. Written as DNA, the CDR3 is TGTGCCACCAGCAGAGACTGGGGGTTGGCGGGACAGGGAATAGGCGGCTACACCTTC.

V gene TRBV5-1 combines with J gene TRBJ2-7; D not resolved. V was shortened by 0 bases and J by 5 bases, with 12 bases between the two germline ends. The CDR3 length is 14 residues. The germline CDR1 and CDR2 sequences are SGHRS and YFSETQ. The CDR3 sequence: CASSLGTTHHEQYF. The CDR3 DNA reads TGCGCCAGCAGCTTGGGCACCACCCACCACGAGCAGTACTTC.

The chain recombines TRBV30 with TRBJ1-3; no definite D call. This CDR3 is built from 12 residues. The V gene's germline CDR1 is GTSNPN and CDR2 SVGIG (reference sequence). The germline V and J ends were trimmed by 4 bases and 8 bases, with 12 bases remaining between them. CDR3 sequence: CAWTEYRDTIYF. The CDR3 bases are TGTGCCTGGACAGAATACCGGGACACCATATATTTT.

The chain is built from TRBV11-2 and TRBJ2-7; D not resolved. The CDR3 loop spans 13 amino acids. In germline, CDR1 is SGHAT, CDR2 FQNNGV. Between the trimmed V and J ends, which lost 5 bases and 5 bases, there was a span of 13 bases. The CDR3 protein is CASSPPGVNEQYF. The CDR3 nucleotides read TGTGCCAGCAGCCCTCCTGGGGTGAACGAGCAGTACTTC.

The chain carries TRBV28 and TRBJ2-2, with TRBD2 matching 14 bases. Trimming removed 1 base from V and 8 bases from J; junction bases left unmatched: 3. CDR3 length equals 16 residues. Germline lookup yields CDR1 MDHEN and CDR2 SYDVKM. CDR3 sequence (DNA): TGTGCCAGCAGTTTATTGGGACTAGCGGGAGCTGGGGAGCTGTTTTTT. Protein: CASSLLGLAGAGELFF.

The chain joins TRBV19 to TRBJ1-1; D gene ambiguous. Deletions cut 3 bases from V and 6 bases from J, with 8 bases between. The CDR3 length is 12 residues. Per the germline V gene, CDR1 is LNHDA and CDR2 is SQIVND (reference sequence). The DNA for the CDR3 is TGTGCCAGTAGTATCCGGGGAGCTGAAGCTTTCTTT. Protein product: CASSIRGAEAFF. The complete variable domain, with remaining parts taken from reference TRBV19 and TRBJ1-1, reads DGGITQSPKYLFRKEGQNVTLSCEQNLNHDAMYWYRQDPGQGLRLIYYSQIVNDFQKGDIAEGYSVSREKKESFPLTVTSAQKNPTAFYLCASSIRGAEAFFGQGTRLTVV.

The CDR3: CASSYLGGDTIYF. The DNA for the CDR3 is TGTGCCAGCAGCTACCTGGGTGGGGACACCATATATTTT. The chain employs TRBV27 and TRBJ1-3; D unresolved. The CDR3 has 13 residues. Germline V CDR1 and CDR2: MNHEY, SMNVEV (reference sequence). Trimming pared 6 bases from V and 8 bases from J, leaving 14 bases between.